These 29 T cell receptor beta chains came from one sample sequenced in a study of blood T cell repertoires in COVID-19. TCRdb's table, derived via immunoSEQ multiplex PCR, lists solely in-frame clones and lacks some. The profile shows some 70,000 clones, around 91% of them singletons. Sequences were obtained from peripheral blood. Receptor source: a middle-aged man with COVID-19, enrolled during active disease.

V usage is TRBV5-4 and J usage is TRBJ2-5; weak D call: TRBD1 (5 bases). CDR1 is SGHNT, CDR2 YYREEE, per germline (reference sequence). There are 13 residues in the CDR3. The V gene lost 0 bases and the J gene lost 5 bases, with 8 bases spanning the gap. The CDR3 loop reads CASSLARVETQYF. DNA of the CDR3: TGTGCCAGCAGCTTGGCCAGGGTGGAGACCCAGTACTTC.

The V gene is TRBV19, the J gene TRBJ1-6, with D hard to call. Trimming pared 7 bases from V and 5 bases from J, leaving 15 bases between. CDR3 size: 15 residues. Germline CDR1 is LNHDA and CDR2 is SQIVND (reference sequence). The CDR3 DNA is TGTGCCAGTACCGCGCTAGGTGCTGATAATTCACCCCTCCACTTT. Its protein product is CASTALGADNSPLHF.

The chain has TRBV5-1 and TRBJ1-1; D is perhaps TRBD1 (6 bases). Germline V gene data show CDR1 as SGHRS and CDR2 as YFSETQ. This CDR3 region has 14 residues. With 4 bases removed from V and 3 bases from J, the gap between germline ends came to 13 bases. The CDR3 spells CASSPQGFDTEAFF. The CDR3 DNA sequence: TGCGCCAGCAGCCCACAGGGTTTTGACACTGAAGCTTTCTTT. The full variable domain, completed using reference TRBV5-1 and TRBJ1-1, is KAGVTQTPRYLIKTRGQQVTLSCSPISGHRSVSWYQQTPGQGLQFLFEYFSETQRNKGNFPGRFSGRQFSNSRSEMNVSTLELGDSALYLCASSPQGFDTEAFFGQGTRLTVV.

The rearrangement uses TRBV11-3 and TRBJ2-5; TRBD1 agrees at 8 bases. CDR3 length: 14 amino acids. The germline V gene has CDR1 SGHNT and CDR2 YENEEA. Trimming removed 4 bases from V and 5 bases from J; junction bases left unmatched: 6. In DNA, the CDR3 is TGTGCCAGCAGCTCCCAGGACAGGGCCGAGACCCAGTACTTC. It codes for CASSSQDRAETQYF.

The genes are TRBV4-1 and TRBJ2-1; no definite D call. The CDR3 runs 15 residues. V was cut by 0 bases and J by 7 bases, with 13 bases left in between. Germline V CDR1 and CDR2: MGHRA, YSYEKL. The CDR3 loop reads CASSQERSRLNEQFF. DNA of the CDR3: TGCGCCAGCAGCCAAGAAAGGAGCCGTTTAAATGAGCAGTTCTTC.

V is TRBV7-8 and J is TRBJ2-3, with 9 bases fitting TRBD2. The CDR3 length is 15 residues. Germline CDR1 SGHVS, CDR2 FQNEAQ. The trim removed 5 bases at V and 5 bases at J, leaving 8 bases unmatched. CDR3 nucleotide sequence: TGTGCCAGCAGCCTACCGGGACTAGCTTTAGATACGCAGTATTTT. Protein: CASSLPGLALDTQYF. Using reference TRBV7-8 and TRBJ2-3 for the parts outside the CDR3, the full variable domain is GAGVSQSPRYKVAKRGQDVALRCDPISGHVSLFWYQQALGQGPEFLTYFQNEAQLDKSGLPSDRFFAERPEGSVSTLKIQRTQQEDSAVYLCASSLPGLALDTQYFGPGTRLTVL.

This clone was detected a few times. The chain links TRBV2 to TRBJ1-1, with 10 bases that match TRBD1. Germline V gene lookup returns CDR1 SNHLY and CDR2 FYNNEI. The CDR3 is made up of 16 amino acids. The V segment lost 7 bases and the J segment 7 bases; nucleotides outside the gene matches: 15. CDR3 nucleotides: TGTGCCAGCACCCGACTCCCGGGACAGGGGCCCCTTGAAGCTTTCTTT. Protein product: CASTRLPGQGPLEAFF.

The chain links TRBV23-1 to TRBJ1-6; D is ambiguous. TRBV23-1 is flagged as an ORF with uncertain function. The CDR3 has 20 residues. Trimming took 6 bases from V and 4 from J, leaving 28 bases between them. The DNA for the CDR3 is TGCGCCAGCAGCCGAATCTCCCTACACCTGTGCTCCGGGTATAATTCACCCCTCCACTTT. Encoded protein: CASSRISLHLCSGYNSPLHF.

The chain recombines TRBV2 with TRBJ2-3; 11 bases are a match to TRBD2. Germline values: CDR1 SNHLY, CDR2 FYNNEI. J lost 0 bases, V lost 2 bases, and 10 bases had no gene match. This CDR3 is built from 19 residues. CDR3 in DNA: TGTGCCAGCAGTGAAAGTTTGGGACTAGCGGATCCCAGCACAGATACGCAGTATTTT. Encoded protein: CASSESLGLADPSTDTQYF.

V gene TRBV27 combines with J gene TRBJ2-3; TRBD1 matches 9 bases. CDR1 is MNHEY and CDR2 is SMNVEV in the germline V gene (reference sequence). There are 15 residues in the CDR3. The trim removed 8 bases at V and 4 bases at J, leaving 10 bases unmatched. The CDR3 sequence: CASALVTGGADTQYF. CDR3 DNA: TGTGCCAGCGCTCTGGTGACAGGGGGGGCAGATACGCAGTATTTT.

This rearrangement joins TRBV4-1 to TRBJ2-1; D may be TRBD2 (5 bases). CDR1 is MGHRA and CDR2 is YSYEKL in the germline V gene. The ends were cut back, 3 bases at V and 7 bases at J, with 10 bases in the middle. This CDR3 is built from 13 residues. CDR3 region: CASSQLLVNEQFF. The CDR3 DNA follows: TGCGCCAGCAGCCAGTTACTAGTTAATGAGCAGTTCTTC.

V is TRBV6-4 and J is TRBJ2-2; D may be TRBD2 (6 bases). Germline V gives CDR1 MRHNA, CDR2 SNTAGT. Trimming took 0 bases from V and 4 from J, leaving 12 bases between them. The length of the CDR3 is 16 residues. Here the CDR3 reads CASSDSRESGTGELFF. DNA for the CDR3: TGTGCCAGCAGTGACTCCCGGGAGTCAGGCACCGGGGAGCTGTTTTTT.

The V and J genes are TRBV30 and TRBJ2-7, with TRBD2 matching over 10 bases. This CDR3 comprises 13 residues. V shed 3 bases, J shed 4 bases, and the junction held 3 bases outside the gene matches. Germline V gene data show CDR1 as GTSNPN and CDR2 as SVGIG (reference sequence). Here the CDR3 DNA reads TGTGCCTGGAGGAGCGGGAGGGGGTACGAGCAGTACTTC. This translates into CAWRSGRGYEQYF.

The CDR3 reads CASSATGLAALGTEAFF. Here the CDR3 DNA reads TGTGCCAGCTCAGCTACAGGGTTGGCGGCACTGGGTACTGAAGCTTTCTTT. The V gene is TRBV18, the J gene TRBJ1-1; a possible D gene is TRBD1 (6 bases). Germline assignment: CDR1 KGHSH and CDR2 LQKENI. Trimming pared 5 bases from V and 5 bases from J, leaving 24 bases between. The CDR3 extends over 17 amino acids.

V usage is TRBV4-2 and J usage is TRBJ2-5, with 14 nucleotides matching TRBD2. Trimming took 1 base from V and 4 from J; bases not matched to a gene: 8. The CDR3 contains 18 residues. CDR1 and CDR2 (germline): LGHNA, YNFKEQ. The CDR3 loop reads CASSQGSTGTSGRETQYF. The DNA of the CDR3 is TGTGCCAGCAGCCAAGGGAGCACCGGGACTAGCGGGAGAGAGACCCAGTACTTC.

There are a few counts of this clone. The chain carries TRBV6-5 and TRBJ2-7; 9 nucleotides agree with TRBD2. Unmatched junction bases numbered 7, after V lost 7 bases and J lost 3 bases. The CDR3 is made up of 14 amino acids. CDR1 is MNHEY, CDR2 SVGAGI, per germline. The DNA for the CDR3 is TGTGCCAGCACTAGGACTAGCGATGGCTACGAGCAGTACTTC. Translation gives CASTRTSDGYEQYF.

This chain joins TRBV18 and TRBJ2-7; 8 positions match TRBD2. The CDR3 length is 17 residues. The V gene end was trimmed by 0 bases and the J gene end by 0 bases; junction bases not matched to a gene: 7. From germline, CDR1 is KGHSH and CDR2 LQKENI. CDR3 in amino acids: CASSPPYPGGTSYEQYF. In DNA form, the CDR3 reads TGTGCCAGCTCACCACCGTATCCGGGAGGGACCTCCTACGAGCAGTACTTC.

The CDR3 bases are TGTGCCAGTTCAGGCCCCCGGACCGGGGAGCTGTTTTTT. Translation: CASSGPRTGELFF. The V and J genes are TRBV2 and TRBJ2-2, with D hard to call. Trimming took off 9 bases at V and 5 bases at J, with 13 bases between the two ends. CDR1 is SNHLY, CDR2 FYNNEI, per germline. This CDR3 contains 13 residues.

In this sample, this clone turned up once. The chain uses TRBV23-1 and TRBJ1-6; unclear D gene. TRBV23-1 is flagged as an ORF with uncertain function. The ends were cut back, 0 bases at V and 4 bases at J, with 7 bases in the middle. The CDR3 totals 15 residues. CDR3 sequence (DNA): TGCGCCAGCAGTCAATCTCACGGTTATAATTCACCCCTCCACTTT. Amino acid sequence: CASSQSHGYNSPLHF.

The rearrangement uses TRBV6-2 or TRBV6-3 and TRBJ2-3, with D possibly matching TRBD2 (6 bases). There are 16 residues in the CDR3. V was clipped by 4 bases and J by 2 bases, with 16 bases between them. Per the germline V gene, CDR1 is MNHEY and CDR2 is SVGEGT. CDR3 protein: CASSFIGTGLTDTQYF. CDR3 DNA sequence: TGTGCCAGCAGTTTCATCGGGACTGGCCTCACAGATACGCAGTATTTT.

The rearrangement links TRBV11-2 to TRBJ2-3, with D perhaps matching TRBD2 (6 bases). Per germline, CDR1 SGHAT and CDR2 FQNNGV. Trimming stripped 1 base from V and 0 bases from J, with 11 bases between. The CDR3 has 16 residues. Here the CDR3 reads CASSLVGGVSTDTQYF. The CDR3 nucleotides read TGTGCCAGCAGCTTAGTGGGGGGTGTGAGCACAGATACGCAGTATTTT.

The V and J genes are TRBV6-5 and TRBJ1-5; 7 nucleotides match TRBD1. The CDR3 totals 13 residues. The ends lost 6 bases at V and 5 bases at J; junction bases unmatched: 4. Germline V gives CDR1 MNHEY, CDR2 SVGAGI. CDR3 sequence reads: CASRDDRDQPQHF. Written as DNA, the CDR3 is TGTGCCAGCAGGGACGACAGGGATCAGCCCCAGCATTTT.

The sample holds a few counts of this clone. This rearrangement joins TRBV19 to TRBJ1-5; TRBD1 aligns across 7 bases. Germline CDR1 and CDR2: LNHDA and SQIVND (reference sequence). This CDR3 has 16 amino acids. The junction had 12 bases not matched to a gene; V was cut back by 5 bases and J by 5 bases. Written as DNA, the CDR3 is TGTGCCAGTAGTGGGGGGAGACAGGGTGGATATCAGCCCCAGCATTTT. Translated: CASSGGRQGGYQPQHF.

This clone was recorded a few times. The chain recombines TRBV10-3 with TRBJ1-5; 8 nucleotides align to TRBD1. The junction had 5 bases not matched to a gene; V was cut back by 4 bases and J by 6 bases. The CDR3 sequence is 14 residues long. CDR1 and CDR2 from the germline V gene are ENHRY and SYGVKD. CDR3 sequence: CAISVSGGSQPQHF. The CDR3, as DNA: TGTGCCATCAGTGTATCAGGGGGCAGTCAGCCCCAGCATTTT.

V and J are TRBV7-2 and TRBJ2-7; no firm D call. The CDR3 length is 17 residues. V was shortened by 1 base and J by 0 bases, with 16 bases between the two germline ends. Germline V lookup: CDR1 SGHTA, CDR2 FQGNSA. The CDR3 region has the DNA TGTGCCAGCAGCTTAGGATGGGTGACGGAGAGCTCCTACGAGCAGTACTTC. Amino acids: CASSLGWVTESSYEQYF. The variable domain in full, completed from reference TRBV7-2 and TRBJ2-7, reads GAGVSQSPSNKVTEKGKDVELRCDPISGHTALYWYRQSLGQGLEFLIYFQGNSAPDKSGLPSDRFSAERTGGSVSTLTIQRTQQEDSAVYLCASSLGWVTESSYEQYFGPGTRLTVT.

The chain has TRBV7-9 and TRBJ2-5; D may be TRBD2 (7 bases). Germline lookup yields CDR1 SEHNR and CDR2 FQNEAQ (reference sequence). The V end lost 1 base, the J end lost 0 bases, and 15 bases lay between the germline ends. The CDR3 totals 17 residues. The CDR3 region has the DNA TGTGCCAGCAGCTTAGGCGGGGCGGGGGCGTACCAAGAGACCCAGTACTTC. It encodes CASSLGGAGAYQETQYF. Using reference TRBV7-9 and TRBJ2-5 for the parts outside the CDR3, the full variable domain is DTGVSQNPRHKITKRGQNVTFRCDPISEHNRLYWYRQTLGQGPEFLTYFQNEAQLEKSRLLSDRFSAERPKGSFSTLEIQRTEQGDSAMYLCASSLGGAGAYQETQYFGPGTRLLVL.

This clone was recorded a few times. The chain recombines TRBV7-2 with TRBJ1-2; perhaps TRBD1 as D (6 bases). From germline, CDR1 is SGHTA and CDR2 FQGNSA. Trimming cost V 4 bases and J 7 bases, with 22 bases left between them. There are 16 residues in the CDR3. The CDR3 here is CASSYEPQGRAGGYTF. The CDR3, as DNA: TGTGCCAGCAGCTACGAACCACAGGGCAGGGCGGGTGGCTACACCTTC.

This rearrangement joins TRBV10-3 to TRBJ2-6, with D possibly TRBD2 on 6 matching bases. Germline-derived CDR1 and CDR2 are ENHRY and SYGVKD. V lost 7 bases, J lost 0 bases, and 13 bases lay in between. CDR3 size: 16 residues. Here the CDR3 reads CAIKSAGSSGANVLTF. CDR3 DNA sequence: TGTGCCATCAAATCGGCGGGAAGCTCTGGGGCCAACGTCCTGACTTTC.

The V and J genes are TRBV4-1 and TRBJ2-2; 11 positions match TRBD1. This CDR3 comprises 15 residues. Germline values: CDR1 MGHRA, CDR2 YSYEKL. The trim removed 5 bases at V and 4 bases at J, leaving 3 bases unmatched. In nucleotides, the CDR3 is TGCGCCAGCAGCAGGACAGGGGGCATCACCGGGGAGCTGTTTTTT. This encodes CASSRTGGITGELFF.